This T cell receptor (beta chain) was documented in a study of blood T cell repertoires in COVID-19. Study details: Sites across the United States, Italy and Spain contributed samples from acute and convalescent COVID-19. Sources were T cells, B-cell-depleted T cells, or PBMCs; the material itself was cDNA or gDNA.

Per the original methods: Amplification of reference gene primers provided the estimated nucleated cell counts. Assay used: immunoSEQ multiplex PCR; TCRdb lists only in-frame clones, some missing. V, J and clone size are those of that table, while D and trimming were read from the DNA. Of approximately 200,000 clones in the sample, 85% to 90% were seen once. Germline CDR1 is SGHDT and CDR2 is YYEEEE. The CDR3 covers 14 residues. V gave up 4 bases and J gave up 2 bases, with 10 bases separating them. This clone was counted once. Sequenced material: peripheral blood. This rearrangement joins TRBV5-6 to TRBJ2-1, with TRBD1 as a possible D gene (6 bases). The TCR originated in a woman between 25 and 40 years old with active or convalescent COVID-19. The DNA for the CDR3 is TGTGCCAGCAGCCCAACAGGGCCCTACAATGAGCAGTTCTTC. Its protein is CASSPTGPYNEQFF.